This entry concerns a single T cell receptor beta chain. This PCR relied on a set of 60 Vbeta primers and 13 Jbeta primers. TCRdb's copy holds only in-frame clones and misses some; the assay was immunoSEQ multiplex PCR. The data hold 65,000 to 100,000 clones, with around 80% observed a single time. These data come from a study of cytomegalovirus exposure and HLA in healthy donors. V lost 7 bases and J 3 bases, leaving 21 bases between the germline ends. Germline lookup yields CDR1 SGHAT and CDR2 FQNNGV. The CDR3 has 16 residues. This clonotype was obtained from a man in his forties in good health and CMV-seronegative. Sequencing was carried out using PBMCs. The V and J genes are TRBV11-2 and TRBJ1-1, with unresolved D. CDR3 in DNA: TGTGCCAGCACCCTCCTCCGGGGTAGGTCGGACACTGAAGCTTTCTTT. Amino acid sequence: CASTLLRGRSDTEAFF.